These 27 T cell receptor beta chains share one sample of origin, sequenced in a study of regulatory T cells in long-lasting Graves disease. Time point specified: newly diagnosed GD, antithyroid drugs for less than 3 months. PBMC RNA served as the TCR library source. Combining iRepertoire HTBI primers with Arm-PCR of CDR3 regions, the authors built TCR beta libraries. TCRdb analysed the multiplex PCR reads with MiXCR anew, one entry per CDR3 protein. The sample contains about 540,000 distinct CDR3 sequences, roughly 14% of which appear only once. This same sample was also part of a study on T cells in Graves' hyperthyroidism and ophthalmopathy.

This material consisted of peripheral blood mononuclear cells (PBMCs), taken at new diagnosis, from a patient treated with antithyroid drugs. The receptors stem from a man between 25 and 39 years old with Graves disease.

At least ten counts were recorded for this clonotype. V is TRBV11-2 and J is TRBJ2-5; no clear D. V was shortened by 0 bases and J by 1 base, with 9 bases between the two germline ends. CDR1 and CDR2 (germline): SGHAT, FQNNGV. The CDR3 covers 15 residues. The CDR3 sequence: CASSLDLSFQETQYF. The CDR3 nucleotides read TGTGCCAGCAGCTTAGATCTATCCTTCCAAGAGACCCAGTACTTC. The full variable domain, completed using reference TRBV11-2 and TRBJ2-5, is EAGVAQSPRYKIIEKRQSVAFWCNPISGHATLYWYQQILGQGPKLLIQFQNNGVVDDSQLPKDRFSAERLKGVDSTLKIQPAKLEDSAVYLCASSLDLSFQETQYFGPGTRLLVL.

This clonotype appeared many times. The chain couples TRBV24-1 to TRBJ2-7, with D unclear. The CDR3 spans 12 residues. V was clipped by 12 bases and J by 0 bases, with 11 bases between them. The germline gives CDR1 KGHDR, CDR2 SFDVKD. CDR3 amino acids: CADLPRSYEQYF. For the CDR3, the DNA is TGTGCCGACTTGCCCCGCTCCTACGAGCAGTACTTC.

With respect to this clonotype: Since a much larger clone is just one base distant, this may be a read error. This chain joins TRBV11-1 and TRBJ2-2, with TRBD2 as a possible D gene (5 bases). Germline values: CDR1 SGHAT, CDR2 FQDESV (reference sequence). The CDR3 is 15 amino acids. The CDR3 sequence: CASSLPVTNTGELVF. Written as DNA, the CDR3 is TGTGCCAGCAGCTTACCAGTAACCAACACCGGGGAGCTGGTTTTT.

The V and J genes are TRBV5-1 and TRBJ1-2; D is uncertain. CDR1 is SGHRS, CDR2 YFSETQ, per germline. V was clipped by 0 bases and J by 4 bases, with 10 bases between them. The CDR3 spans 14 residues. The CDR3 nucleotides are TGCGCCAGCAGCTTGGAGGGTTACAGCTATGGCTACACCTTC. Translating it yields CASSLEGYSYGYTF.

At least ten counts were recorded for this clonotype. The chain combines TRBV5-1 with TRBJ2-3, with D unclear. This CDR3 spans 13 amino acids. The germline CDR1 and CDR2 sequences are SGHRS and YFSETQ. V lost 4 bases and J 2 bases, leaving 8 bases between the germline ends. The chain's CDR3 is CASSAFSTDTQYF. DNA of the CDR3: TGCGCCAGCAGCGCATTCTCCACAGATACGCAGTATTTT. Full variable domain (missing parts from reference TRBV5-1 and TRBJ2-3): KAGVTQTPRYLIKTRGQQVTLSCSPISGHRSVSWYQQTPGQGLQFLFEYFSETQRNKGNFPGRFSGRQFSNSRSEMNVSTLELGDSALYLCASSAFSTDTQYFGPGTRLTVL.

This chain joins TRBV4-2 and TRBJ2-3, with 8 bases lining up with TRBD2. CDR3 length: 18 amino acids. CDR1 and CDR2 from the germline V gene are LGHNA and YNFKEQ. J lost 1 base, V lost 4 bases, and 13 bases had no gene match. In DNA, the CDR3 is TGTGCCAGCAGCCTCATATCGAGCGGGAGAGAACGCACAGATACGCAGTATTTT. Protein product: CASSLISSGRERTDTQYF.

The chain has TRBV24-1 and TRBJ1-2; D unresolved. Germline V lookup: CDR1 KGHDR, CDR2 SFDVKD. V lost 4 bases to trimming and J lost 3 bases, with 17 bases between them. The CDR3 totals 16 residues. The CDR3 bases are TGTGCCACCAGTGACTCGACTCTCGGAGAGGACTATGGCTACACCTTC. Protein product: CATSDSTLGEDYGYTF.

Many counts were recorded for this clonotype. V is TRBV20-1 and J is TRBJ1-1, with unresolved D. Trimming shortened V by 5 bases and J by 5 bases, and 15 bases separated the two germline ends. The CDR3 runs to 13 residues. Germline assignment: CDR1 DFQATT and CDR2 SNEGSKA (reference sequence). The CDR3 sequence is CSAPEQVGTEAFF. The DNA for the CDR3 is TGCAGTGCTCCCGAGCAGGTTGGAACTGAAGCTTTCTTT.

The chain joins TRBV3-1 to TRBJ2-1; 12 positions agree with TRBD2. In germline, CDR1 is LGHDT, CDR2 YNNKEL (reference sequence). The CDR3 runs 16 residues. V shed 5 bases, J shed 8 bases, and the junction held 10 bases outside the gene matches. DNA of the CDR3: TGTGCCAGCAGCAGGATTCTAGCGGGAGGGCCCGATGAGCAGTTCTTC. It yields the protein CASSRILAGGPDEQFF.

The V call is TRBV5-1, the J call TRBJ2-2; 11 bases align to TRBD1. The CDR3 loop spans 16 amino acids. CDR1 and CDR2 (germline): SGHRS, YFSETQ. Losses at the gene ends were 1 base for V and 7 bases for J; bases not matched to a gene: 6. In DNA, the CDR3 is TGCGCCAGCAGCTTGCCTGGGACAGGGGGAATCGGGGAGCTGTTTTTT. It translates to CASSLPGTGGIGELFF.

This clonotype was recorded many times. This chain joins TRBV12-3 or TRBV12-4 and TRBJ2-7, with unresolved D. The CDR3 covers 13 residues. The V end lost 3 bases, the J end lost 5 bases, and 11 bases lay between the germline ends. The CDR3, as DNA: TGTGCCAGCAGTTTCGGCTGGGGTGACGAGCAGTACTTC. Protein: CASSFGWGDEQYF.

This CDR3 is CASSERGAMNTEAFF. CDR3 sequence (DNA): TGTGCCAGCAGTGAAAGAGGGGCGATGAACACTGAAGCTTTCTTT. This chain uses TRBV6-1 with TRBJ1-1; D might be TRBD1 (5 bases). The V end was cut by 2 bases, the J end by 0 bases, with 10 bases between. The CDR3 contains 15 residues. CDR1 and CDR2 (germline): MNHNS, SASEGT.

The genes are TRBV30 and TRBJ1-5, with D maybe TRBD1 (5 bases). The V gene lost 7 bases and the J gene lost 6 bases, with 16 bases spanning the gap. The CDR3 has 13 amino acids. The V gene's germline CDR1 is GTSNPN and CDR2 SVGIG (reference sequence). DNA for the CDR3: TGTGCCTTTGGGGGGGGGGGTGGTCAGCCCCAGCATTTT. Its translation is CAFGGGGGQPQHF. The entire variable domain, with the rest obtained from reference TRBV30 and TRBJ1-5, is as follows: SQTIHQWPATLVQPVGSPLSLECTVEGTSNPNLYWYRQAAGRGLQLLFYSVGIGQISSEVPQNLSASRPQDRQFILSSKKLLLSDSGFYLCAFGGGGGQPQHFGDGTRLSIL.

This clonotype has a count of ten or more. The chain links TRBV29-1 to TRBJ2-1; 8 nucleotides align to TRBD1. Germline V gives CDR1 SQVTM, CDR2 ANQGSEA. The CDR3 extends over 15 amino acids. J gave up 5 bases and V 1 base, and 7 bases lay outside the gene matches. CDR3 nucleotides: TGCAGCGTTGAAGCCAGGGACAGGATGAACAATGAGCAGTTCTTC. Amino acid sequence: CSVEARDRMNNEQFF.

This clonotype was detected many times. The chain joins TRBV27 to TRBJ2-7, with D maybe TRBD1 (5 bases). Per the germline V gene, CDR1 is MNHEY and CDR2 is SMNVEV (reference sequence). This CDR3 has 15 amino acids. V dropped 5 bases and J dropped 2 bases, with 16 bases sitting between them. The CDR3 reads CASSPMAGLAYEQYF. The CDR3 DNA reads as TGTGCCAGCAGTCCAATGGCAGGGTTGGCCTACGAGCAGTACTTC.

This clonotype was seen many times. The V and J genes are TRBV5-1 and TRBJ2-3; TRBD2 matches 8 bases. Germline CDR1 SGHRS, CDR2 YFSETQ. The CDR3 sequence is 15 residues long. J was trimmed by 11 bases and V by 0 bases; bases with no gene match: 11. CDR3 coding DNA: TGCGCCAGCAGCTTGGAGGGGACTAGAGGAGGGGTGCAGTATTTT. The encoded protein is CASSLEGTRGGVQYF.

This clonotype was counted between two and nine times. In nucleotides, the CDR3 is TGTGCCAGCAGCCTCACCCAGAGCACCGGGGAGCTGTTTTTT. This sequence encodes CASSLTQSTGELFF. V usage is TRBV12-3 or TRBV12-4 and J usage is TRBJ2-2; D unresolved. The CDR3 contains 14 residues. The V end lost 6 bases, the J end lost 4 bases, and 12 bases lay between the germline ends.

The gene calls are TRBV4-1 and TRBJ2-1; the match to TRBD2 covers 9 bases. J gave up 0 bases and V 1 base, and 4 bases lay outside the gene matches. Germline CDR1 is MGHRA and CDR2 is YSYEKL. The CDR3 spans 17 residues. CDR3 amino acids: CASSQGGLASSYNEQFF. CDR3 DNA sequence: TGCGCCAGCAGCCAAGGTGGACTAGCGAGCTCCTACAATGAGCAGTTCTTC.

This clonotype was counted at least ten times. CDR3 loop: CASSLYGGELFF. The CDR3 DNA reads as TGTGCCAGCAGTTTGTACGGCGGGGAGCTGTTTTTT. The chain has TRBV7-9 and TRBJ2-2; D call uncertain. Germline V CDR1 and CDR2: SEHNR, FQNEAQ (reference sequence). Trimming cost V 6 bases and J 7 bases, with 9 bases left between them. The CDR3 covers 12 residues.

The chain links TRBV20-1 to TRBJ1-5, with 11 bases aligning to TRBD1. V lost 6 bases to trimming and J lost 3 bases; unmatched junction nucleotides: 13. Germline-derived CDR1 and CDR2 are DFQATT and SNEGSKA (reference sequence). There are 17 residues in the CDR3. The CDR3 DNA sequence: TGCAGTGCCCCCGCCGGGACAGGGGGAAATGTCAATCAGCCCCAGCATTTT. Translated, it gives CSAPAGTGGNVNQPQHF.

Ten or more counts support this clonotype. This chain connects TRBV5-1 to TRBJ2-7; tentative D call: TRBD1 (6 bases). CDR1 and CDR2 (germline): SGHRS, YFSETQ. V was clipped by 0 bases and J by 4 bases, with 20 bases between them. The CDR3 covers 17 residues. The CDR3 DNA reads as TGCGCCAGCAGCTTGGGAATCCTTCAGGGGTCCTTTTACGAGCAGTACTTC. Translating it yields CASSLGILQGSFYEQYF.

The chain combines TRBV6-4 with TRBJ2-2; TRBD2 agrees at 10 bases. Trimming removed 8 bases from V and 1 base from J; junction bases left unmatched: 13. From germline, CDR1 is MRHNA and CDR2 SNTAGT. The CDR3 runs 18 residues. The CDR3 loop is CASSASARTSGNTGELFF. CDR3 DNA sequence: TGTGCCAGCTCCGCATCGGCCAGGACTAGCGGGAACACCGGGGAGCTGTTTTTT.

This clonotype appeared many times. The V and J genes are TRBV29-1 and TRBJ2-1; D may match TRBD1 or TRBD2 (5 bases each). This CDR3 is built from 19 residues. Trimming stripped 5 bases from V and 4 bases from J, with 30 bases between. Germline values: CDR1 SQVTM, CDR2 ANQGSEA. The CDR3 bases are TGCAGCGTTCGGGCCTCGGGGCAGCTCCTCAATGGGGAGTACAATGAGCAGTTCTTC. Amino acids: CSVRASGQLLNGEYNEQFF.

There are many counts of this clonotype. CDR3 loop: CASSAQGIYNEQFF. CDR3 DNA sequence: TGTGCCAGCAGCGCCCAGGGGATTTACAATGAGCAGTTCTTC. The V and J genes are TRBV2 and TRBJ2-1; D may be TRBD1 (6 bases). The V end was cut by 6 bases, the J end by 4 bases, with 13 bases between. Germline V gene data show CDR1 as SNHLY and CDR2 as FYNNEI. This CDR3 region has 14 residues.

The sample holds a few counts of this clonotype. CDR3 nucleotides: TGTGCCATCAGAGCGAAGGGACTAGCAGATCCTCCCGGGGGCGGGGAGCTGTTTTTT. As protein: CAIRAKGLADPPGGGELFF. The chain has TRBV10-3 and TRBJ2-2, with 9 bases that match TRBD2. CDR3 length: 19 amino acids. CDR1 and CDR2 (germline): ENHRY, SYGVKD. V lost 6 bases, J lost 7 bases, and 21 bases stayed unmatched.

The genes are TRBV20-1 and TRBJ2-3; TRBD2 agrees at 11 bases. Trimming took 2 bases from V and 1 from J; bases not matched to a gene: 2. Per germline, CDR1 DFQATT and CDR2 SNEGSKA (reference sequence). This CDR3 has 15 amino acids. CDR3 nucleotides: TGCAGTGCTAGACATAGCGGGAGGGGCACAGATACGCAGTATTTT. Translated, it gives CSARHSGRGTDTQYF.

In its sample, this clonotype was seen many times. The chain employs TRBV2 and TRBJ2-1; D call uncertain. This CDR3 is built from 14 residues. Trimming left V 4 bases short and J 6 bases short, with 13 bases between. Per the germline V gene, CDR1 is SNHLY and CDR2 is FYNNEI. In nucleotides, the CDR3 is TGTGCCAGCAGTGTAGGGTCAAGTCGCAATGAGCAGTTCTTC. Encoded protein: CASSVGSSRNEQFF.